Below are 13 T cell receptor beta chains sequenced from a single sample in a study of early T cells in non-severe SARS-CoV-2 infection. Using its own MiXCR run on the 5' RACE reads, TCRdb lists one record per CDR3 protein. This repertoire shows just over 65,000 distinct CDR3 sequences, around 13% found once; its top ten account for about 8.3%. The source material was whole blood. These TCRs come from an adult who was a healthcare worker with PCR-confirmed SARS-CoV-2 infection or an uninfected control (not recorded which).

The sample holds many counts of this clonotype. The V call is TRBV7-6, the J call TRBJ2-1, with 8 bases aligning to TRBD2. V trimming: 4 bases; J trimming: 0 bases; junction bases outside the gene matches: 5. Germline CDR1 SGHVS, CDR2 FNYEAQ. The CDR3 covers 16 residues. CDR3 coding DNA: TGTGCCAGCAGCTCTAGCGGGCTTCTCTCCTACAATGAGCAGTTCTTC. Protein sequence: CASSSSGLLSYNEQFF. The full variable domain, with the rest looked up from reference TRBV7-6 and TRBJ2-1, is GAGVSQSPRYKVTKRGQDVALRCDPISGHVSLYWYRQALGQGPEFLTYFNYEAQQDKSGLPNDRFSAERPEGSISTLTIQRTEQRDSAMYRCASSSSGLLSYNEQFFGPGTRLTVL.

This clonotype was counted between two and nine times. The V gene is TRBV5-6, the J gene TRBJ2-6, with D perhaps TRBD1 (5 bases). The CDR3 length is 17 residues. Trimming removed 6 bases at V and 0 bases at J, with 16 bases between. Germline V gene lookup returns CDR1 SGHDT and CDR2 YYEEEE. CDR3 region: CASTATDHFSGANVLTF. Here the CDR3 DNA reads TGTGCCAGCACCGCGACAGACCATTTCTCTGGGGCCAACGTCCTGACTTTC.

The V call is TRBV7-2, the J call TRBJ2-5, with TRBD2 matching over 9 bases. CDR1 is SGHTA and CDR2 is FQGNSA in the germline V gene. The CDR3 consists of 15 residues. V was pared by 2 bases and J by 2 bases, with 3 bases of the junction left unmatched. The CDR3 here is CASSLTAGGQETQYF. In DNA form, the CDR3 reads TGTGCCAGCAGCTTAACAGCGGGGGGACAAGAGACCCAGTACTTC.

This clonotype has ten or more counts. The chain employs TRBV5-1 and TRBJ2-2, with 10 positions matching TRBD2. The CDR3 sequence is 14 residues long. Germline-derived CDR1 and CDR2 are SGHRS and YFSETQ. J lost 6 bases, V lost 5 bases, and 4 bases had no gene match. CDR3 coding DNA: TGCGCCAGCAGACTAGCGGGAAACGCCGGGGAGCTGTTTTTT. Protein product: CASRLAGNAGELFF.

The J gene is TRBJ2-3, the V gene TRBV29-1, with 9 bases lining up with TRBD1. Germline-derived CDR1 and CDR2 are SQVTM and ANQGSEA. The CDR3 is 14 residues long. J lost 1 base, V lost 4 bases, and 3 bases had no gene match. DNA for the CDR3: TGCAGCGTTGTCCGGGACAGGGGCACAGATACGCAGTATTTT. Encoded protein: CSVVRDRGTDTQYF.

This clonotype was counted between two and nine times. This chain connects TRBV9 to TRBJ2-3; 8 bases match TRBD1. V shed 3 bases, J shed 4 bases, and the junction held 10 bases outside the gene matches. The CDR3 sequence is 16 residues long. CDR1 and CDR2 (germline): SGDLS, YYNGEE. CDR3 loop: CASSDSQGAGSDTQYF. The CDR3 DNA follows: TGTGCCAGCAGCGATTCTCAGGGGGCAGGTTCAGATACGCAGTATTTT.

This clonotype was seen only a few times. The rearrangement links TRBV24-1 to TRBJ2-2; 7 bases fit TRBD2. The CDR3 loop spans 14 amino acids. Trimming removed 8 bases from V and 5 bases from J; junction bases left unmatched: 7. Germline values: CDR1 KGHDR, CDR2 SFDVKD. The CDR3 region has the DNA TGTGCCACCACAACGGCGGGAGCTACCGGGGAGCTGTTTTTT. This codes for CATTTAGATGELFF.

This sequence joins TRBV2 and TRBJ1-6; TRBD1 agrees at 10 bases. With 6 bases clipped from V and 10 bases from J, the junction kept 3 bases outside the gene matches. CDR1 is SNHLY and CDR2 is FYNNEI in the germline V gene. The CDR3 contains 13 residues. As DNA, the CDR3 is TGTGCCAGCAGGACAGGGGGCTGGTCACCCCTCCACTTT. Protein: CASRTGGWSPLHF. The entire variable domain, with the rest obtained from reference TRBV2 and TRBJ1-6, is as follows: EPEVTQTPSHQVTQMGQEVILRCVPISNHLYFYWYRQILGQKVEFLVSFYNNEISEKSEIFDDQFSVERPDGSNFTLKIRSTKLEDSAMYFCASRTGGWSPLHFGNGTRLTVT.

This clonotype was counted at least ten times. This rearrangement joins TRBV7-2 to TRBJ2-1, with D possibly TRBD2 on 5 matching bases. The CDR3 spans 14 residues. Germline CDR1 SGHTA, CDR2 FQGNSA. Trimming cost V 3 bases and J 0 bases, with 6 bases left between them. The CDR3 region is CASSLDFSYNEQFF. CDR3 bases: TGTGCCAGCAGCTTGGACTTCTCCTACAATGAGCAGTTCTTC.

This chain uses TRBV7-9 with TRBJ2-1; 13 nucleotides align to TRBD2. CDR1 and CDR2 from the germline V gene are SEHNR and FQNEAQ (reference sequence). Germline trimming cut 1 base from V and 9 bases from J; bases unmatched to any gene: 3. This CDR3 contains 15 residues. CDR3 loop: CASSLEGLAGVEQFF. CDR3 DNA: TGTGCCAGCAGCTTAGAAGGACTAGCGGGAGTTGAGCAGTTCTTC.

This chain links TRBV11-2 with TRBJ2-7, with D unclear. Between the trimmed V and J ends, which lost 1 base and 4 bases, there was a span of 5 bases. The CDR3 runs 12 residues. Germline V gene lookup returns CDR1 SGHAT and CDR2 FQNNGV. CDR3 protein: CASSLGAYEQYF. The CDR3 DNA sequence: TGTGCCAGCAGCTTAGGGGCATACGAGCAGTACTTC.

This clonotype showed up many times. The rearrangement uses TRBV28 and TRBJ2-2; 7 nucleotides match TRBD1. The CDR3 consists of 16 residues. Germline CDR1 reads MDHEN; CDR2 reads SYDVKM. The junction had 10 bases not matched to a gene; V was cut back by 6 bases and J by 3 bases. CDR3 sequence reads: CASSSPGQKYTGELFF. CDR3 coding DNA: TGTGCCAGCAGCTCACCGGGACAGAAATACACCGGGGAGCTGTTTTTT. The whole variable domain, filled in from reference TRBV28 and TRBJ2-2, reads DVKVTQSSRYLVKRTGEKVFLECVQDMDHENMFWYRQDPGLGLRLIYFSYDVKMKEKGDIPEGYSVSREKKERFSLILESASTNQTSMYLCASSSPGQKYTGELFFGEGSRLTVL.

The chain has TRBV27 and TRBJ1-2; 10 bases align to TRBD1. From germline, CDR1 is MNHEY and CDR2 SMNVEV (reference sequence). There are 14 residues in the CDR3. Losses at the gene ends were 8 bases for V and 8 bases for J; bases not matched to a gene: 11. CDR3 DNA: TGTGCCAGCGGTAGGGGACAGGGGTATGAAGGCTACACCTTC. This encodes CASGRGQGYEGYTF.